The 6 T cell receptor beta chains below were found in one sample sequenced in a study of monozygotic twins with inflammatory bowel disease. TCRdb re-called the 5' RACE reads and shows each CDR3 protein once, DNA omitted. The sample totals approximately 380,000 distinct CDR3 sequences. The source material was blood. The receptor set was obtained from a human donor with ulcerative colitis or Crohn's disease, or a healthy co-twin of an affected twin (not recorded which).

V is TRBV7-2 and J is TRBJ1-4. CDR3 length: 16 residues. Germline V gene lookup returns CDR1 SGHTA and CDR2 FQGNSA. Here the CDR3 reads CASRVGLIRGNEKLFF.

The chain joins TRBV27 to TRBJ2-1. The CDR3 length is 14 residues. Looked up from germline, CDR1 is MNHEY and CDR2 is SMNVEV (reference sequence). The CDR3 sequence: CASSLSTSYNEQFF.

The chain has TRBV27 and TRBJ2-2; without DNA, the TCRdb call of TRBD1 cannot be checked. From germline, CDR1 is MNHEY and CDR2 SMNVEV (reference sequence). The CDR3 spans 14 residues. The CDR3 sequence is CASSWTPEPGELFF.

This chain links TRBV20-1 with TRBJ2-5; TCRdb proposes TRBD2, but this gene call is untestable without DNA. Germline V gene lookup returns CDR1 DFQATT and CDR2 SNEGSKA (reference sequence). This CDR3 has 14 amino acids. CDR3 residues: CSASIAGLGETQYF.

The rearrangement joins TRBV15 to TRBJ1-5; the TCRdb call, TRBD1, lacks DNA for checking. Germline-derived CDR1 and CDR2 are LNHNV and YYDKDF (reference sequence). The CDR3 runs to 13 residues. CDR3 region: CATSGQYRQPQHF.

The chain links TRBV3-1 to TRBJ2-5; the D call of TRBD1 rests on TCRdb alone, since no DNA is present to check it. In germline, CDR1 is LGHDT, CDR2 YNNKEL (reference sequence). This CDR3 spans 15 amino acids. The CDR3 reads CASSQVYTGQETQYF.